This TCR beta chain was sequenced for a study of T cell responses to AZD1222 COVID-19 vaccine. In the study overall: Pooling was applied to second doses at about 4 or about 12 weeks.

Note on this clone: Its antigen remains unidentified.

Trimming removed 4 bases at V and 5 bases at J, with 21 bases between. Germline CDR1 is SGHKS and CDR2 is YYEKEE (reference sequence). The CDR3 sequence is 16 residues long. Findings and limits, study-wide: Sampled repertoires all dated from after the peak T cell response. Variant regions that are unmutated are reportedly the target of nearly half of spike-specific TCRs. Clonal diversity may have been underestimated in mostly white British donors.

Clones were read by immunoSEQ multiplex PCR, and TCRdb kept only the in-frame ones, dropping some. Of around 100,000 clones listed, around 94% were seen once; the top ten hold 2% to 2.5%. The TCR originated in an adult in good health. This material consisted of peripheral blood, taken on day 0 of AZD1222 vaccination. The rearrangement uses TRBV5-5 and TRBJ1-1; D is perhaps TRBD1 (5 bases). CDR3 DNA sequence: TGTGCCAGCAGCCCCGACAAAGCGCGATGGGGGACTGAAGCTTTCTTT. Protein product: CASSPDKARWGTEAFF.